The 24 T cell receptor beta chains below were found in one sample sequenced in a study of cytomegalovirus exposure and HLA in healthy donors. PCR employed 60 Vbeta and 13 Jbeta primers. Clones were read by immunoSEQ multiplex PCR, and TCRdb kept only the in-frame ones, dropping some. Of under 200,000 clones in the sample, around three quarters were seen once. The sequenced sample was PBMCs. The source is a woman aged 50 to 65 in good health and CMV-seropositive.

As for this clone: Other nucleotide sequences in the sample specify the same CDR3. The CDR3 is CASSHSGQLNQPQHF. CDR3 coding DNA: TGTGCCAGCAGCCATTCGGGACAGCTGAATCAGCCCCAGCATTTT. The V call is TRBV7-9, the J call TRBJ1-5; TRBD1 agrees at 7 bases. CDR1 SEHNR and CDR2 FQNEAQ come from the germline V gene (reference sequence). This CDR3 contains 15 residues. V trimming: 5 bases; J trimming: 4 bases; junction bases outside the gene matches: 8.

The chain joins TRBV7-8 to TRBJ1-6; a weak D match, TRBD1 (6 bases). Germline loops: CDR1 SGHVS, CDR2 FQNEAQ. The V end lost 5 bases, the J end lost 7 bases, and 12 bases lay between the germline ends. The CDR3 is made up of 14 amino acids. The CDR3 region is CASSPDRSNSPLHF. In DNA, the CDR3 is TGTGCCAGCAGCCCGGACAGATCCAATTCACCCCTCCACTTT.

V and J are TRBV27 and TRBJ1-2; TRBD1 agrees at 12 bases. V lost 7 bases and J lost 6; bases outside the gene matches: 15. The CDR3 totals 17 residues. The V gene's germline CDR1 is MNHEY and CDR2 SMNVEV (reference sequence). The chain's CDR3 is CASTKGGQGARDHGYTF. In nucleotides, the CDR3 is TGTGCCAGCACCAAAGGGGGACAGGGGGCGAGGGACCATGGCTACACCTTC.

Details on this clone: This specimen includes other DNA sequences encoding the same CDR3. The chain employs TRBV28 and TRBJ1-1; D unclear. Germline CDR1 is MDHEN and CDR2 is SYDVKM. The germline V and J ends were trimmed by 6 bases and 4 bases, with 6 bases remaining between them. The CDR3 runs to 11 residues. The CDR3 DNA reads as TGTGCCAGCAGCGTCCGCACTGAAGCTTTCTTT. Protein product: CASSVRTEAFF.

The chain uses TRBV29-1 and TRBJ2-3, with TRBD1 matching 10 bases. Germline V gene lookup returns CDR1 SQVTM and CDR2 ANQGSEA. Trimming cost V 2 bases and J 7 bases; bases outside gene matches: 3. The CDR3 length is 13 residues. The CDR3 DNA is TGCAGCGTTGAAAGGGACAGGGGCTATACGCAGTATTTT. It encodes CSVERDRGYTQYF.

The chain has TRBV19 and TRBJ2-7, with TRBD1 matching over 7 bases. V trimming: 4 bases; J trimming: 0 bases; junction bases outside the gene matches: 6. The CDR3 extends over 15 amino acids. Germline loops: CDR1 LNHDA, CDR2 SQIVND (reference sequence). The CDR3 sequence is CASSRQGKGSYEQYF. CDR3 DNA: TGTGCCAGTAGTAGACAGGGTAAGGGCTCCTACGAGCAGTACTTC.

As regards this clone: Other DNA sequences from this sample encode an identical CDR3 as well. This sequence joins TRBV15 and TRBJ2-5; possibly TRBD1 for D (6 bases). The V end was cut by 3 bases, the J end by 1 base, with 6 bases between. The CDR3 covers 13 residues. From germline, CDR1 is LNHNV and CDR2 YYDKDF (reference sequence). CDR3: CATSRDSQETQYF. In nucleotides, the CDR3 is TGTGCCACCAGCAGGGACAGCCAAGAGACCCAGTACTTC.

This clone was counted between two and nine times. At one end, the junction sequence differs from germline, possibly due to a read error. This chain links TRBV7-2 with TRBJ1-3; TRBD1 might be the D (5 bases). CDR3 length: 15 amino acids. Germline CDR1 is SGHTA and CDR2 is FQGNSA. CDR3 coding DNA: TGTGCCAGCAGCCCCGGGGGACGACAGTACGGCCTGGGTAATTTT. It encodes CASSPGGRQYGLGNF.

This chain connects TRBV5-4 to TRBJ2-7; D is perhaps TRBD1 (6 bases). This CDR3 comprises 15 residues. Trimming removed 0 bases from V and 1 base from J, with 11 bases in between. In germline, CDR1 is SGHNT, CDR2 YYREEE (reference sequence). DNA of the CDR3: TGTGCCAGCAGCTTGGGGGGCCAGGGGTCCTACGAGCAGTACTTC. This gives the protein CASSLGGQGSYEQYF. Supplemented by reference TRBV5-4 and TRBJ2-7, the full variable domain reads ETGVTQSPTHLIKTRGQQVTLRCSSQSGHNTVSWYQQALGQGPQFIFQYYREEENGRGNFPPRFSGLQFPNYSSELNVNALELDDSALYLCASSLGGQGSYEQYFGPGTRLTVT.

This chain uses TRBV5-4 with TRBJ2-5; 10 bases align to TRBD1. The CDR3 spans 14 residues. The V and J ends lost 4 bases and 4 bases, in that order; junction bases with no gene match: 4. Germline V gene lookup returns CDR1 SGHNT and CDR2 YYREEE (reference sequence). CDR3 nucleotide sequence: TGTGCCAGCAGCCCAGGGACAGGGGTAGAGACCCAGTACTTC. Amino acid sequence: CASSPGTGVETQYF. The variable domain in full, with the rest retrieved from reference TRBV5-4 and TRBJ2-5, is ETGVTQSPTHLIKTRGQQVTLRCSSQSGHNTVSWYQQALGQGPQFIFQYYREEENGRGNFPPRFSGLQFPNYSSELNVNALELDDSALYLCASSPGTGVETQYFGPGTRLLVL.

The chain has TRBV28 and TRBJ2-1, with D maybe TRBD2 (7 bases). The CDR3 consists of 18 residues. The V end lost 5 bases, the J end lost 3 bases, and 23 bases lay between the germline ends. Germline values: CDR1 MDHEN, CDR2 SYDVKM. CDR3 protein: CASSPLGRWGGHYNEQFF. CDR3 DNA sequence: TGTGCCAGCAGTCCCCTCGGTAGGTGGGGGGGCCACTACAATGAGCAGTTCTTC.

The V and J genes are TRBV5-1 and TRBJ2-7; 7 bases are shared with TRBD2. Germline V gene data show CDR1 as SGHRS and CDR2 as YFSETQ. J lost 0 bases, V lost 1 base, and 10 bases had no gene match. The CDR3 has 17 residues. DNA of the CDR3: TGCGCCAGCAGCTTGAACCCCTCGCGGGAGACCTCCTACGAGCAGTACTTC. Encoded protein: CASSLNPSRETSYEQYF.

V and J are TRBV27 and TRBJ1-2; D not certain. Germline CDR1 is MNHEY and CDR2 is SMNVEV (reference sequence). The V and J ends lost 7 bases and 4 bases respectively, with 16 bases between them. This CDR3 has 14 residues. CDR3 sequence (DNA): TGTGCCAGCACCCCCAACAGCTACTCCTATGGCTACACCTTC. Residues: CASTPNSYSYGYTF.

This clone has only a few counts. The chain has TRBV5-6 and TRBJ2-7, with D possibly being TRBD2 (5 bases). V lost 2 bases to trimming and J lost 0 bases, with 18 bases between them. CDR3 length equals 17 residues. The germline gives CDR1 SGHDT, CDR2 YYEEEE. In DNA form, the CDR3 reads TGTGCCAGCAGCTTAAAGCCCCGACTAATCATCTCCTACGAGCAGTACTTC. Amino acids: CASSLKPRLIISYEQYF.

The V gene is TRBV18, the J gene TRBJ2-1; 8 bases match TRBD1. Germline V lookup: CDR1 KGHSH, CDR2 LQKENI. J was trimmed by 4 bases and V by 5 bases; bases with no gene match: 7. The CDR3 covers 15 residues. In DNA form, the CDR3 reads TGTGCCAGCTCATCAAGGACAGGGTTATACAATGAGCAGTTCTTC. Amino acid sequence: CASSSRTGLYNEQFF.

This chain joins TRBV6-5 and TRBJ1-4; D is unresolved. Germline loops: CDR1 MNHEY, CDR2 SVGAGI. The V and J ends lost 5 bases and 7 bases respectively, with 17 bases between them. This CDR3 region has 15 residues. The CDR3 spells CASSPGSGLSEKLFF. For the CDR3, the DNA is TGTGCCAGCAGTCCGGGGTCGGGTTTAAGTGAAAAACTGTTTTTT.

The chain is built from TRBV25-1 and TRBJ2-2, with D possibly being TRBD1 (6 bases). Trimming took 5 bases from V and 1 from J, leaving 8 bases between them. Germline loops: CDR1 MGHDK, CDR2 SYGVNS. The CDR3 is made up of 14 amino acids. CDR3 DNA sequence: TGTGCCAGCAGTTTGACAGGGAACACCGGGGAGCTGTTTTTT. Protein product: CASSLTGNTGELFF.

This rearrangement joins TRBV4-2 to TRBJ1-3, with 7 nucleotides matching TRBD1. This CDR3 spans 19 amino acids. V shed 0 bases, J shed 8 bases, and the junction held 19 bases outside the gene matches. The germline V gene encodes CDR1 LGHNA and CDR2 YNFKEQ. CDR3 amino acids: CASSQESYSDRVGEDTIYF. The CDR3 DNA reads as TGTGCCAGCAGCCAAGAGAGCTACAGCGACAGGGTCGGCGAGGACACCATATATTTT.

In nucleotides, the CDR3 is TGCAGCGGACAGGCGTACACTGAAGCTTTCTTT. Protein sequence: CSGQAYTEAFF. V and J are TRBV29-1 and TRBJ1-1; possible D gene TRBD1, 6 bases. From germline, CDR1 is SQVTM and CDR2 ANQGSEA. Trimming removed 7 bases from V and 3 bases from J, with 9 bases in between. The CDR3 extends over 11 amino acids.

The chain links TRBV7-9 to TRBJ2-5; D is possibly TRBD2 (5 bases). CDR3 size: 15 residues. Germline assignment: CDR1 SEHNR and CDR2 FQNEAQ (reference sequence). Trimming shortened V by 7 bases and J by 1 base, and 16 bases separated the two germline ends. CDR3: CASNPVGRFQETQYF. The CDR3, as DNA: TGTGCCAGCAACCCGGTGGGGAGATTCCAAGAGACCCAGTACTTC.

This clone was detected once. V gene TRBV28 combines with J gene TRBJ2-1; D might be TRBD1 (5 bases). The germline gives CDR1 MDHEN, CDR2 SYDVKM. This CDR3 is 12 amino acids long. V gave up 2 bases and J gave up 16 bases, with 15 bases separating them. In nucleotides, the CDR3 is TGTGCCAGCAGTTTAGTTCGCCAGGGTGAATTCTTC. Amino acid sequence: CASSLVRQGEFF.

The CDR3 DNA follows: TGCGCCAGCAGCCAAGAGGTCCAGGAAAGAGGCTACACCTTC. Amino acids: CASSQEVQERGYTF. The chain employs TRBV4-3 and TRBJ1-2; D gene unclear. This CDR3 is built from 14 residues. In germline, CDR1 is LGHNA, CDR2 YSLEER. The V and J ends lost 0 bases and 8 bases respectively, with 13 bases between them.

This clone was counted between two and nine times. CDR3 region: CASSLASVSTDTQYF. DNA for the CDR3: TGTGCCAGCAGCTTAGCTAGCGTCAGCACAGATACGCAGTATTTT. This chain links TRBV7-9 with TRBJ2-3, with a possible D match to TRBD2 (5 bases). Trimming cost V 0 bases and J 0 bases, with 7 bases left between them. Germline CDR1 SEHNR, CDR2 FQNEAQ (reference sequence). The CDR3 loop spans 15 amino acids.

V usage is TRBV7-8 and J usage is TRBJ2-1; D is perhaps TRBD2 (6 bases). CDR3 size: 14 residues. Germline CDR1 SGHVS, CDR2 FQNEAQ. Trimming cost V 6 bases and J 0 bases, with 9 bases left between them. The CDR3 region is CASSWDFSYNEQFF. CDR3 nucleotide sequence: TGTGCCAGCAGTTGGGACTTCTCCTACAATGAGCAGTTCTTC. Using reference TRBV7-8 and TRBJ2-1 for the parts outside the CDR3, the full variable domain is GAGVSQSPRYKVAKRGQDVALRCDPISGHVSLFWYQQALGQGPEFLTYFQNEAQLDKSGLPSDRFFAERPEGSVSTLKIQRTQQEDSAVYLCASSWDFSYNEQFFGPGTRLTVL.